This TCR beta chain originates from a study of Graves' ophthalmopathy and Graves' hyperthyroidism. The length of the CDR3 is 13 residues. Germline V gene sequence: CDR1 SQVTM, CDR2 ANQGSEA. V lost 5 bases to trimming and J lost 2 bases; unmatched junction nucleotides: 3. At least ten counts were recorded for this clonotype. RNA transcripts served as template for amplifying TCR beta CDR3 sequences. HTBI primers were employed in first-round RT-PCR, then a second-round multiplex PCR followed. TCRdb itself ran the multiplex PCR reads through MiXCR, one entry per CDR3 protein. The sample holds 300,000 to 500,000 distinct CDR3 sequences, approximately 15% seen once.

The chain combines TRBV29-1 with TRBJ2-7; 10 bases line up with TRBD1. The sample comprised peripheral blood. The origin of this receptor is a woman between 18 and 30 years old with stable Graves' hyperthyroidism. For the CDR3, the DNA is TGCAGCGTTAAAGGACAGGGGGCCTACGAGCAGTACTTC. This translates into CSVKGQGAYEQYF.